This T cell receptor (beta chain) came from a study of blood T cell repertoires in COVID-19. Study background: The United States, Italy and Spain provided the acute and convalescent COVID-19 samples. Sources were T cells, B-cell-depleted T cells, or PBMCs; the material itself was cDNA or gDNA.

This CDR3 has 13 residues. V was shortened by 0 bases and J by 12 bases, with 9 bases between the two germline ends. The germline V gene has CDR1 WSHSY and CDR2 SAAADI. Original handling: Quantification of nucleated cells was approximated via reference gene primer amplification. This table comes from immunoSEQ multiplex PCR, and its TCRdb copy is limited to in-frame clones, with some not included. V and J calls and clone size come straight from that table; D and trimming were deduced from the DNA. There are around 280,000 clones in the sample; around 91% occur only once, and less than 2% lies in the top ten. Cohort placement rested on clinical history that participants reported themselves.

This TCR was recovered from a woman younger than 35 with acute COVID-19. The sequencing sample was made of PBMCs or T cells enriched from blood (not recorded which). The chain is built from TRBV10-2 and TRBJ1-6; D is unclear. CDR3 amino acids: CASSESPLRPLHF. In DNA, the CDR3 is TGCGCCAGCAGTGAGTCCCCCCTAAGACCCCTCCACTTT.